This entry lists 8 T cell receptor beta chains sequenced from one sample in a study of blood T cell repertoires in COVID-19. TCRdb's table, derived via immunoSEQ multiplex PCR, lists solely in-frame clones and lacks some. The sample holds more than 80,000 clones, around 67% seen once. Sequencing was performed on peripheral blood. These receptors all come from a woman aged 55-69 years in a cohort sampled during active or convalescent COVID-19.

The chain links TRBV4-1 to TRBJ2-1, with 10 bases that match TRBD2. J was trimmed by 7 bases and V by 0 bases; bases with no gene match: 6. The CDR3 extends over 16 amino acids. Germline assignment: CDR1 MGHRA and CDR2 YSYEKL. Written as DNA, the CDR3 is TGCGCCAGCAGCCAAGAAGCGGGGGGGGCCGGAAATGAGCAGTTCTTC. Protein: CASSQEAGGAGNEQFF.

This clone is a singleton in its sample. The chain has TRBV7-3 and TRBJ2-3; the match to TRBD2 covers 11 bases. Trimming removed 2 bases from V and 3 bases from J; junction bases left unmatched: 1. CDR1 is SGHTA, CDR2 FQGTGA, per germline. There are 15 residues in the CDR3. DNA for the CDR3: TGTGCCAGCAGCTTACTAGCGGGGGGAACAGATACGCAGTATTTT. It encodes CASSLLAGGTDTQYF.

The rearrangement links TRBV7-6 to TRBJ2-3; TRBD2 agrees at 16 bases. V shed 1 base and J 4 bases; nucleotides not matched to a gene: 11. The V gene's germline CDR1 is SGHVS and CDR2 FNYEAQ. The CDR3 covers 20 residues. Here the CDR3 reads CASSLVNPGLAGGPADTQYF. CDR3 sequence (DNA): TGTGCCAGCAGCTTAGTCAACCCGGGACTAGCGGGGGGGCCGGCAGATACGCAGTATTTT.

The table lists this clone with a count of one. The V call is TRBV4-1, the J call TRBJ1-6, with TRBD1 matching 8 bases. The CDR3 spans 16 residues. The junction had 5 bases not matched to a gene; V was cut back by 1 base and J by 6 bases. Germline V lookup: CDR1 MGHRA, CDR2 YSYEKL. CDR3 in DNA: TGCGCCAGCAGCCAAGTCCAGGGGGCAAGTAATTCACCCCTCCACTTT. It translates to CASSQVQGASNSPLHF.

The chain joins TRBV18 to TRBJ2-3, with D possibly being TRBD1 (7 bases). Germline-derived CDR1 and CDR2 are KGHSH and LQKENI. V shed 3 bases and J shed 1 base, with 14 bases lying between them. The CDR3 covers 16 residues. CDR3 sequence reads: CASSPRQGGGTDTQYF. The DNA for the CDR3 is TGTGCCAGCTCACCTAGACAGGGAGGAGGCACAGATACGCAGTATTTT.

J is TRBJ1-6 and V is TRBV5-8; 7 positions agree with TRBD1. CDR3 length: 15 amino acids. Germline lookup yields CDR1 SGHTS and CDR2 YDEGEE. J lost 6 bases, V lost 0 bases, and 3 bases had no gene match. The DNA for the CDR3 is TGTGCCAGCAGCTTGGTGACAGGGAGTAATTCACCCCTCCACTTT. This gives the protein CASSLVTGSNSPLHF.

The V gene is TRBV7-6, the J gene TRBJ2-2, with no clear D. The CDR3 runs 14 residues. The germline V gene has CDR1 SGHVS and CDR2 FNYEAQ. V lost 2 bases to trimming and J lost 0 bases, with 4 bases between them. This CDR3 reads CASSLTANTGELFF. DNA for the CDR3: TGTGCCAGCAGCTTAACAGCGAACACCGGGGAGCTGTTTTTT.

This clone was counted only a few times. The chain carries TRBV7-6 and TRBJ1-4; tentatively, D is TRBD1 (5 bases). Trimming removed 1 base at V and 6 bases at J, with 9 bases between. The CDR3 loop spans 14 amino acids. Germline lookup yields CDR1 SGHVS and CDR2 FNYEAQ. CDR3 residues: CASSLGRADEKLFF. CDR3 nucleotide sequence: TGTGCCAGCAGCTTAGGCAGGGCGGATGAAAAACTGTTTTTT.